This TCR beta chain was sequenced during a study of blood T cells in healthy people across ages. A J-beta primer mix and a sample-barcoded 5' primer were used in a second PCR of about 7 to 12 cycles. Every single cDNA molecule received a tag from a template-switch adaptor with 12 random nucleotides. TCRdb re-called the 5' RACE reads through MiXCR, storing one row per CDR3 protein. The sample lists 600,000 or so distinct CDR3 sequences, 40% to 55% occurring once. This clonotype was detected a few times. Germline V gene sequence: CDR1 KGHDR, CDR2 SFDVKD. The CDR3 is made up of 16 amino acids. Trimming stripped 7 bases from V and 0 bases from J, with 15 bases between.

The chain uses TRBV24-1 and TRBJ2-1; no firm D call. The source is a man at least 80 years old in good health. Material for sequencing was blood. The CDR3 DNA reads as TGTGCCACCAGGACCGGTGACGCAAACTCCTACAATGAGCAGTTCTTC. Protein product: CATRTGDANSYNEQFF.